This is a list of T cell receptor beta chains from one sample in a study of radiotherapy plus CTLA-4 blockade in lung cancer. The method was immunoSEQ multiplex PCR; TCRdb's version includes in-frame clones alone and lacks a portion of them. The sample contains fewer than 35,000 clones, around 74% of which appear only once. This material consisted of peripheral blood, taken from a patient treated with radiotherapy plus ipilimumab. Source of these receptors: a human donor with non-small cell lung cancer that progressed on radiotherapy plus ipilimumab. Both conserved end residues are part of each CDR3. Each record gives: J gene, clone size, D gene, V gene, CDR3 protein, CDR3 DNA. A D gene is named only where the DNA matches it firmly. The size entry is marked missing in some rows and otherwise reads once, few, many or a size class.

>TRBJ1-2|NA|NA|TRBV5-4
CASSLPGQLANYGYTF
TGTGCCAGCAGCTTACCCGGACAGTTAGCTAACTATGGCTACACCTTC
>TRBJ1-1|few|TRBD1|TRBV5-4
CASRGGQGTEAFF
TGTGCCAGCCGGGGGGGACAGGGAACTGAAGCTTTCTTT
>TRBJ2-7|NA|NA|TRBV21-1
CASSKGGGNSYEQYF
TGTGCCAGCAGCAAAGGGGGGGGGAACTCCTACGAGCAGTACTTC
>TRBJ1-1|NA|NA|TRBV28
CASSLTGTNTEAFF
TGTGCCAGCAGTCTAACAGGGACAAACACTGAAGCTTTCTTT
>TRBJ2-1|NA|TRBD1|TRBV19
CASSLVLGQGYNEQFF
TGTGCCAGTAGTCTAGTCCTAGGACAGGGCTACAATGAGCAGTTCTTC
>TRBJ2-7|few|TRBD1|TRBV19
CASSLETGASYEQYF
TGTGCCAGTAGCCTTGAGACAGGGGCCTCCTACGAGCAGTACTTC
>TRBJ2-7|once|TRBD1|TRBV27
CASSFLGGGSWEQYF
TGTGCCAGCAGTTTTCTAGGGGGCGGTTCGTGGGAGCAGTACTTC
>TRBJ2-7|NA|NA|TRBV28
CASSPPGGGGYEQYF
TGTGCCAGCAGTCCCCCCGGAGGGGGTGGCTACGAGCAGTACTTC
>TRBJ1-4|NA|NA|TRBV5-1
CASSLVGGAREKLFF
TGCGCCAGCAGCTTGGTAGGGGGGGCGCGAGAAAAACTGTTTTTT
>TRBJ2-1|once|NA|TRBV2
CASRGPFGEQFF
TGTGCCAGCAGAGGACCTTTCGGTGAGCAGTTCTTC
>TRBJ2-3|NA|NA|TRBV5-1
CASCTSRESTDTQYF
TGCGCCAGCTGCACTTCCAGGGAAAGCACAGATACGCAGTATTTT
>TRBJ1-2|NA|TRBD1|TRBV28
CASSDRGYGYTF
TGTGCCAGCAGTGACAGGGGATATGGCTACACCTTC
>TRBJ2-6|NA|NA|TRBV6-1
CASSDPRAFGFSGANVLTF
TGTGCCAGCAGTGACCCTAGAGCTTTTGGCTTCTCTGGGGCCAACGTCCTGACTTTC
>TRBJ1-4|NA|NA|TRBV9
CASSTEAANEKLFF
TGTGCCAGCAGCACTGAGGCAGCTAATGAAAAACTGTTTTTT
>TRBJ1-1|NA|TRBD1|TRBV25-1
CASSEDRGNTEAFF
TGTGCCAGCAGTGAAGACAGGGGGAACACTGAAGCTTTCTTT
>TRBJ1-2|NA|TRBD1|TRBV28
CASSPPDRGAYGYTF
TGTGCCAGCAGTCCGCCTGACAGGGGGGCTTATGGCTACACCTTC
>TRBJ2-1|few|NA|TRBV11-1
CASSLGRNEQFF
TGTGCCAGCAGCTTAGGAAGAAATGAGCAGTTCTTC
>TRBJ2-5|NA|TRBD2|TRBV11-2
CASSLATSGQETQYF
TGTGCCAGCAGCTTAGCCACTAGCGGCCAAGAGACCCAGTACTTC
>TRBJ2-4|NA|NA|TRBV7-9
CASSLEEGKNIQYF
TGTGCCAGCAGCTTAGAGGAGGGCAAAAACATTCAGTACTTC
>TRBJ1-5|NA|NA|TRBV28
CASSLVEYNQPQHF
TGTGCCAGCAGTTTAGTTGAGTACAATCAGCCCCAGCATTTT
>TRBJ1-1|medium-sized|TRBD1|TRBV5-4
CASSGRGQGSEAFF
TGTGCCAGCAGCGGGCGGGGACAGGGCTCTGAAGCTTTCTTT
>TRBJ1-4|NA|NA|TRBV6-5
CASGNRQGREKLFF
TGTGCCAGCGGGAATCGGCAGGGGAGAGAAAAACTGTTTTTT
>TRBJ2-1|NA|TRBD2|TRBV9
CASSRREARNEQFF
TGTGCCAGCAGCCGACGGGAGGCTAGAAATGAGCAGTTCTTC
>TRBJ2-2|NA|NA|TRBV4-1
CASSQRDSGNTGELFF
TGCGCCAGCAGCCAACGGGACTCCGGGAACACCGGGGAGCTGTTTTTT
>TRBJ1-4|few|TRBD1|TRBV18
CASSPPDRVGEKLFF
TGTGCCAGCTCACCACCGGACAGGGTTGGAGAAAAACTGTTTTTT
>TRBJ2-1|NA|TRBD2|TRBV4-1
CASSQTALAGGFSYNEQFF
TGCGCCAGCAGCCAAACGGCGTTAGCGGGGGGCTTCTCCTACAATGAGCAGTTCTTC
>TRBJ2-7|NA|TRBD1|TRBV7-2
CASSPGTGSYEQYF
TGTGCCAGCAGCCCCGGGACAGGGAGCTACGAGCAGTACTTC
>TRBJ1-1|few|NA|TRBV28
CASTPGRFAAEAFF
TGTGCCAGCACTCCGGGGAGATTTGCGGCTGAAGCTTTCTTT
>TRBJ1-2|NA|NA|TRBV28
CASSLSRGLGYTF
TGTGCCAGCAGTTTATCTCGGGGTCTCGGCTACACCTTC
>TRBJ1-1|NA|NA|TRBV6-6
CASASTTGGGTEAFF
TGTGCCAGCGCGAGCACTACGGGGGGAGGTACTGAAGCTTTCTTT
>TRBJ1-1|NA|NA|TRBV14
CASSQVGQGSLNTEAFF
TGTGCCAGCAGCCAAGTCGGGCAGGGGTCCCTGAACACTGAAGCTTTCTTT
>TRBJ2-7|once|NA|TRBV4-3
CASSQVSGAYEQYF
TGCGCCAGCAGCCAAGTGTCAGGGGCCTACGAGCAGTACTTC
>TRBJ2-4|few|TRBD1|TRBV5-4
CASSFQTGIAKNIQYF
TGTGCCAGCAGCTTTCAGACAGGGATAGCCAAAAACATTCAGTACTTC
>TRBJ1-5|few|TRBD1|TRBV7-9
CASSFEQGHQPQHF
TGTGCCAGCAGCTTTGAACAGGGGCATCAGCCCCAGCATTTT
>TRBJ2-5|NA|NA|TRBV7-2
CASSLARSGETQYF
TGTGCCAGCAGCTTAGCGCGGTCCGGGGAGACCCAGTACTTC